The clone carrying this TCR beta chain was seen more than once but under ten times. Its antigen is not identified. Primers used in a second PCR of roughly 7 to 12 cycles were a sample-barcoded 5' primer and a J-beta primer mix. Using its own MiXCR run on the 5' RACE reads, TCRdb lists one record per CDR3 protein. The sample lists about 1 million distinct CDR3 sequences; more than 35% were seen once. Trimming took 4 bases from V and 0 from J, leaving 13 bases between them. Germline values: CDR1 SGHKS, CDR2 YYEKEE (reference sequence). The CDR3 is 15 amino acids. This sample was taken from a study of blood T cells in healthy people across ages. Across the whole study: The capture of about one barcoded beta molecule per two T cells was achieved by template switching. General observations from the study: Naive CD4+ cell counts and diversity both ran higher in long-lived than in aged donors. PBMCs went unsorted, and a conclusive naive versus antigen-experienced comparison was therefore prevented.

The TCR originated in a woman aged 55-70 years in good health. The chain employs TRBV5-5 and TRBJ1-1; perhaps TRBD1 as D (6 bases). The specimen sequenced was blood. DNA for the CDR3: TGTGCCAGCAGCGAACACAGGGTAGTGAACACTGAAGCTTTCTTT. It translates to CASSEHRVVNTEAFF.